The 18 T cell receptor beta chains listed next were all sequenced from one sample in a study of T cells after posttransplantation cyclophosphamide. Here immunoSEQ multiplex PCR was the method, and the copy in TCRdb shows in-frame clones only, minus some. Observed in the sample are 25,000 to 35,000 clones, none of them singletons. Sequenced input: PBMCs. Every receptor here comes from a woman younger than 45 in good health and a related stem cell transplant donor.

In its sample, this clone was seen many times. This chain uses TRBV27 with TRBJ1-1; no reliable D call. The CDR3 is 14 residues long. V was clipped by 5 bases and J by 0 bases, with 10 bases between them. Germline loops: CDR1 MNHEY, CDR2 SMNVEV (reference sequence). The chain's CDR3 is CASSISGLNTEAFF. CDR3 bases: TGTGCCAGCAGTATCTCAGGATTGAACACTGAAGCTTTCTTT.

This clone was observed at least ten times. This sequence joins TRBV4-1 and TRBJ2-3, with 10 nucleotides matching TRBD2. Germline CDR1 reads MGHRA; CDR2 reads YSYEKL. The CDR3 is 15 amino acids. Trimming cost V 2 bases and J 6 bases; bases outside gene matches: 5. The CDR3 coding sequence is TGCGCCAGCAGCCAACCTAGCGGGGGAGGTGATACGCAGTATTTT. Amino acids: CASSQPSGGGDTQYF.

This clone has a count of ten or more. V usage is TRBV7-7 and J usage is TRBJ2-7; D might be TRBD1 (5 bases). The germline gives CDR1 SSHAT, CDR2 FNYEAQ (reference sequence). V shed 5 bases and J shed 0 bases, with 8 bases lying between them. This CDR3 contains 13 residues. The CDR3 loop reads CASSLDTSYEQYF. CDR3 coding DNA: TGTGCCAGCAGCCTGGACACCTCCTACGAGCAGTACTTC.

This clone was detected ten times or more. The chain recombines TRBV5-1 with TRBJ2-1, with 9 bases lining up with TRBD1. The trim removed 1 base at V and 6 bases at J, leaving 5 bases unmatched. This CDR3 comprises 15 residues. Germline CDR1 reads SGHRS; CDR2 reads YFSETQ. Here the CDR3 reads CASSLRGQGSNEQFF. DNA for the CDR3: TGCGCCAGCAGCTTGCGGGGACAGGGCTCCAATGAGCAGTTCTTC.

This clone has ten or more counts. The rearrangement links TRBV12-5 to TRBJ1-5; D may be TRBD1 (5 bases). The CDR3 length is 14 residues. Trimming left V 2 bases short and J 7 bases short, with 12 bases between. In germline, CDR1 is LGHNT, CDR2 FRNRAP. CDR3 in DNA: TGTGCTAGTGGTTTGTCAGGGCTCAGGCAGCCCCAGCATTTT. It encodes CASGLSGLRQPQHF.

There are a few counts of this clone. The chain employs TRBV5-1 and TRBJ2-3, with TRBD2 matching over 9 bases. J was trimmed by 1 base and V by 4 bases; bases with no gene match: 4. CDR1 and CDR2 (germline): SGHRS, YFSETQ. This CDR3 region has 15 residues. CDR3 amino acids: CASSNSGGGTDTQYF. CDR3 nucleotide sequence: TGCGCCAGCAGCAATAGCGGGGGAGGCACAGATACGCAGTATTTT.

This clone was counted many times. The V gene is TRBV2, the J gene TRBJ2-2; tentative D call: TRBD1 (5 bases). Germline V lookup: CDR1 SNHLY, CDR2 FYNNEI. The CDR3 runs to 14 residues. V lost 6 bases and J 0 bases, leaving 8 bases between the germline ends. This CDR3 is CASRSGPNTGELFF. The CDR3 DNA reads as TGTGCCAGCAGGTCAGGGCCGAACACCGGGGAGCTGTTTTTT. The complete variable domain, with remaining parts taken from reference TRBV2 and TRBJ2-2, reads EPEVTQTPSHQVTQMGQEVILRCVPISNHLYFYWYRQILGQKVEFLVSFYNNEISEKSEIFDDQFSVERPDGSNFTLKIRSTKLEDSAMYFCASRSGPNTGELFFGEGSRLTVL.

Many counts were recorded for this clone. The V gene is TRBV30, the J gene TRBJ1-1, with unresolved D. Germline CDR1 GTSNPN, CDR2 SVGIG (reference sequence). The germline V and J ends were trimmed by 0 bases and 1 base, with 9 bases remaining between them. This CDR3 is 14 amino acids long. The CDR3 coding sequence is TGTGCCTGGAGTGTCGGGGTAGGGAACACTGAAGCTTTCTTT. Translation: CAWSVGVGNTEAFF.

In its sample, this clone was seen many times. The V call is TRBV9, the J call TRBJ2-1; possible D gene TRBD2, 6 bases. Germline values: CDR1 SGDLS, CDR2 YYNGEE. The CDR3 has 11 amino acids. V lost 7 bases and J 8 bases, leaving 10 bases between the germline ends. CDR3 protein: CASGGSDEQFF. CDR3 DNA: TGTGCCAGCGGGGGGAGCGATGAGCAGTTCTTC.

The chain joins TRBV7-2 to TRBJ1-5; TRBD1 matches at 9 bases. Trimming cost V 5 bases and J 9 bases; bases outside gene matches: 14. The CDR3 consists of 16 residues. CDR1 SGHTA and CDR2 FQGNSA come from the germline V gene. The CDR3 nucleotides read TGTGCCAGCAGCCGGACAGGGGCCTCCAACGAGTGGCCCCAGCATTTT. Amino acid sequence: CASSRTGASNEWPQHF.

This clone was detected ten times or more. The chain joins TRBV6-4 to TRBJ2-7; no reliable D call. Germline-derived CDR1 and CDR2 are MRHNA and SNTAGT. Deletions cut 5 bases from V and 3 bases from J, with 14 bases between. CDR3 length: 14 amino acids. The CDR3 reads CASSSPHTDYEQYF. CDR3 DNA sequence: TGTGCCAGCAGTAGTCCCCATACAGACTACGAGCAGTACTTC.

This clone was observed at least ten times. This chain's CDR3 is CASLRRKIYEQYF. The DNA of the CDR3 is TGTGCCAGCCTAAGGCGGAAAATCTACGAGCAGTACTTC. The chain has TRBV2 and TRBJ2-7; D gene unclear. V shed 8 bases and J shed 3 bases, with 14 bases lying between them. The CDR3 has 13 amino acids. Looked up from germline, CDR1 is SNHLY and CDR2 is FYNNEI.

By share, this clone ranks as medium-sized (0.01 to 0.1%). The sample contains more than one DNA sequence encoding this CDR3. The chain has TRBV5-6 and TRBJ2-5, with TRBD2 matching over 7 bases. The CDR3 spans 14 residues. Trimming took 4 bases from V and 4 from J; bases not matched to a gene: 7. Looked up from germline, CDR1 is SGHDT and CDR2 is YYEEEE. Here the CDR3 reads CASSLGAGVETQYF. CDR3 nucleotide sequence: TGTGCCAGCAGCCTAGGGGCGGGGGTAGAGACCCAGTACTTC.

This clone was counted at least ten times. Compared with germline, one end of the junction differs, possibly owing to a read error. This sequence joins TRBV4-1 and TRBJ2-7, with 8 bases lining up with TRBD1. This CDR3 comprises 13 residues. Germline V gene lookup returns CDR1 MGHRA and CDR2 YSYEKL. The CDR3 spells CTSHGGRGHEQYF. Here the CDR3 DNA reads TGCACCAGCCACGGGGGCAGGGGGCACGAGCAGTACTTC.

This clone occurred many times. The V and J genes are TRBV19 and TRBJ2-3, with TRBD1 matching over 12 bases. Trimming removed 5 bases from V and 8 bases from J; junction bases left unmatched: 5. CDR1 and CDR2 from the germline V gene are LNHDA and SQIVND (reference sequence). The length of the CDR3 is 14 residues. The CDR3 region has the DNA TGTGCCAGTAGTCCCGGGACAGGGGGCCGTACGCAGTATTTT. Translating it yields CASSPGTGGRTQYF. The full variable domain, rest sourced from reference TRBV19 and TRBJ2-3, is DGGITQSPKYLFRKEGQNVTLSCEQNLNHDAMYWYRQDPGQGLRLIYYSQIVNDFQKGDIAEGYSVSREKKESFPLTVTSAQKNPTAFYLCASSPGTGGRTQYFGPGTRLTVL.

This clone has a count of ten or more. The gene calls are TRBV6-6 and TRBJ2-5, with 9 nucleotides matching TRBD2. This CDR3 spans 15 amino acids. Trimming removed 5 bases from V and 5 bases from J; junction bases left unmatched: 9. Germline loops: CDR1 MNHNY, CDR2 SVGAGI (reference sequence). DNA of the CDR3: TGTGCCAGCAGTGACGAGGGACTAGCACTGGAGACCCAGTACTTC. This translates into CASSDEGLALETQYF.

This clone came up many times. The V and J genes are TRBV4-3 and TRBJ2-3; D is uncertain. The CDR3 totals 13 residues. The ends were cut back, 4 bases at V and 0 bases at J, with 5 bases in the middle. Germline CDR1 and CDR2: LGHNA and YSLEER. CDR3 nucleotides: TGCGCCAGCAGCCCGTCTAGCACAGATACGCAGTATTTT. This gives the protein CASSPSSTDTQYF.

The genes are TRBV30 and TRBJ2-7; 7 bases match TRBD1. In germline, CDR1 is GTSNPN, CDR2 SVGIG (reference sequence). The V gene end was trimmed by 3 bases and the J gene end by 4 bases; junction bases not matched to a gene: 24. This CDR3 has 19 residues. CDR3 in amino acids: CAWRETIIRSGTDSYEQYF. The CDR3 DNA follows: TGTGCCTGGAGAGAAACTATTATCCGATCCGGGACAGATTCTTACGAGCAGTACTTC.